A single sample gave rise to the 8 T cell receptor beta chains below, sequenced in a study of T cells after yellow fever vaccination (dated by TCRdb to about 2019). Library generation was performed with 5' RACE. Sequenced using an Illumina HiSeq 2500. TCRdb reprocessing: public reads trimmed at Q25 with fastp, clones called with MiXCR, in-frame beta chains kept. CDR3 protein sequences are deduplicated, and each keeps its most common genes and DNA. For this sample there are just under 600,000 distinct CDR3 sequences; roughly 14% appear just once. The ten largest clonotypes hold roughly 13% of the sample. The treatment or condition label corresponds to: live attenuated yellow fever vaccine strain. Material: PBMCs, obtained on the day of the yellow fever booster vaccination. These receptors all come from a man aged 25-45 years who received the YFV17D yellow fever vaccine.

This clonotype was detected a few times. The chain carries TRBV20-1 and TRBJ2-7; either TRBD1 or TRBD2 may supply D (5 bases each). Germline V gives CDR1 DFQATT, CDR2 SNEGSKA (reference sequence). Deletions cut 2 bases from V and 4 bases from J, with 15 bases between. The CDR3 totals 14 residues. CDR3 nucleotides: TGCAGTGCTAGATCCGGGACGGGGAAATACGAGCAGTACTTC. Translated: CSARSGTGKYEQYF.

Many counts were recorded for this clonotype. The chain's CDR3 is CAISESGIFYEQYF. In nucleotides, the CDR3 is TGTGCCATCAGTGAGTCGGGGATTTTCTACGAGCAGTACTTC. V gene TRBV10-3 combines with J gene TRBJ2-7; the D is unclear. Between the trimmed V and J ends, which lost 0 bases and 3 bases, there was a span of 9 bases. Germline V gene lookup returns CDR1 ENHRY and CDR2 SYGVKD. This CDR3 region has 14 residues.

The V and J genes are TRBV29-1 and TRBJ2-3, with 11 bases aligning to TRBD2. The CDR3 sequence is 21 residues long. V was pared by 3 bases and J by 5 bases, with 25 bases of the junction left unmatched. CDR1 is SQVTM and CDR2 is ANQGSEA in the germline V gene. The CDR3 nucleotides read TGCAGCGTTGACTTCCAATCAGGGCTAGCGGGAGGTTTGCTCCTCGAAGATACGCAGTATTTT. Translating gives CSVDFQSGLAGGLLLEDTQYF.

This clonotype was seen more than once but under ten times. The chain joins TRBV10-1 to TRBJ2-5; the D call may be TRBD1 or TRBD2 (5 bases each). Trimming removed 3 bases at V and 5 bases at J, with 19 bases between. The germline CDR1 and CDR2 sequences are WNHNN and SYGVQD (reference sequence). This CDR3 is 16 amino acids long. CDR3 in amino acids: CASSDHRGVVRETQYF. CDR3 coding DNA: TGCGCCAGCAGTGACCATAGGGGAGTGGTAAGGGAGACCCAGTACTTC.

This clonotype was picked up a small number of times. The chain joins TRBV18 to TRBJ2-7; TRBD1 matches 10 bases. The V and J ends lost 5 bases and 1 base, in that order; junction bases with no gene match: 5. CDR1 and CDR2 (germline): KGHSH, LQKENI. The CDR3 covers 15 residues. DNA of the CDR3: TGTGCCAGCTCAGAGACAGGGGGCAGGTCCTACGAGCAGTACTTC. The encoded protein is CASSETGGRSYEQYF.

The chain joins TRBV6-2 or TRBV6-3 to TRBJ2-5; the D gene could be TRBD1 or TRBD2 (5 bases each). V shed 4 bases and J shed 9 bases, with 24 bases lying between them. The germline gives CDR1 MNHEY, CDR2 SVGEGT. The CDR3 covers 16 residues. CDR3 nucleotides: TGTGCCAGCAGTTGGGGACCAAGAAGTCCCCGAAGCGCCCAGTACTTC. This encodes CASSWGPRSPRSAQYF.

The table lists this clonotype with a few counts. This chain joins TRBV5-6 and TRBJ2-4; no definite D call. This CDR3 comprises 11 residues. V lost 2 bases to trimming and J lost 6 bases, with 3 bases between them. CDR1 and CDR2 (germline): SGHDT, YYEEEE. The CDR3 bases are TGTGCCAGCAGCTTATCAAACATTCAGTACTTC. Residues: CASSLSNIQYF.

This rearrangement joins TRBV3-1 to TRBJ2-5; D remains ambiguous. The CDR3 length is 11 residues. The V gene lost 1 base and the J gene lost 7 bases, with 4 bases spanning the gap. Germline CDR1 LGHDT, CDR2 YNNKEL (reference sequence). The CDR3 region is CASSQVGTQYF. CDR3 coding DNA: TGTGCCAGCAGCCAAGTTGGGACCCAGTACTTC.